This T cell receptor beta chain was sequenced during a study of T cells after yellow fever vaccination. Findings and limits, study-wide: Only a small proportion of the clonotypes turned up in both the CD4 and the CD8 compartments, likely arising from convergent recombination.

It was through 5'RACE template switching that TCR cDNA was made, with a universal primer site and UMIs added. TCRdb reprocessed the 5' RACE reads with MiXCR, giving one entry per CDR3 protein. The table includes some 68,000 distinct CDR3 sequences, about 6.5% detected once. Germline lookup yields CDR1 SGHVS and CDR2 FNYEAQ. This CDR3 contains 14 residues. V was trimmed by 4 bases and J by 0 bases, leaving 7 bases between them. This clonotype has ten or more counts. What it binds is unknown. Specimen: CD8+ T cells sorted from PBMCs, collected approximately 47 days after the first yellow fever vaccination. The receptor was isolated from a man between 18 and 29 years old who received the YFV17D yellow fever vaccine. V is TRBV7-6 and J is TRBJ2-4; D gene uncertain. The CDR3 loop is CASSSPIAKNIQYF. In nucleotides, the CDR3 is TGTGCCAGCAGCTCTCCTATAGCCAAAAACATTCAGTACTTC.